The sequence of this T cell receptor (beta chain) was determined in a study of T cell repertoires in cytomegalovirus infection. Study summary: It was recently identified HLA-C-restricted and well-studied HLA-B-restricted CMV epitopes that the study used.

Findings and caveats of the study: Dominating the ex vivo response were HLA-C-restricted CMV-specific TCR beta clonotypes.

TCRdb fed the reads into MiXCR, producing one record per CDR3 protein. This sample has about 770,000 distinct CDR3 sequences; roughly 29% occur once, and the top ten carry under 15%. This CDR3 spans 19 amino acids. The germline gives CDR1 SGHAT, CDR2 FQNNGV. Trimming at V came to 5 bases and at J to 0 bases, leaving 8 bases not matched to a gene. Remarks on this clonotype: The antigen is undetermined.

The receptor was isolated from a human donor in good health (CMV status not recorded). Some clones in this sample may be carry-over from other donors' samples. The chain links TRBV11-2 to TRBJ2-1, with 15 bases matching TRBD2. The input for sequencing was cultured CD8+ T cells from PBMCs, taken from culture after CMV antigen stimulation. CDR3 protein: CASSRPGLAGGSSYNEQFF. CDR3 sequence (DNA): TGTGCCAGCAGCCGACCGGGACTAGCGGGGGGTAGCTCCTACAATGAGCAGTTCTTC. Supplemented by reference TRBV11-2 and TRBJ2-1, the full variable domain reads EAGVAQSPRYKIIEKRQSVAFWCNPISGHATLYWYQQILGQGPKLLIQFQNNGVVDDSQLPKDRFSAERLKGVDSTLKIQPAKLEDSAVYLCASSRPGLAGGSSYNEQFFGPGTRLTVL.